This T cell receptor beta chain came from a study of T cell clones after liver transplantation (dated by TCRdb to the late 2010s). General notes on the study: Samples were obtained from ITN030ST, a randomized trial in which withdrawal of immunosuppression was attempted within 2 years of liver transplantation. After a pre-transplant mixed lymphocyte reaction, TCRbeta sequencing was used to pinpoint donor-reactive T cell clones, which were subsequently tracked in post-transplant blood. As an antigen-independent comparator for donor-reactive sequences, third party-reactive TCRbeta sequences were also identified from pre-transplant MLRs. Of the eight recipients, a few were HCV-positive, while the remaining recipients had been transplanted for non-autoimmune, non-viral indications. No induction therapy was given to the subjects, and standard immunosuppression was administered until randomization at 12-24 months post-transplant. To count as tolerant, a recipient had to stay completely off immunosuppression for at least one year without liver enzymes climbing beyond twice the upper limit of normal. Blood samples were collected pre-transplant, pre-randomization before withdrawal, and post-randomization after either complete withdrawal or failed withdrawal. The study cohort included 8 liver transplant recipients, of whom 3 were classified as tolerant and 5 as non-tolerant. What the work shows at the level of the full study, not this receptor alone: The conclusions were preliminary, being limited by small, heterogeneous patient numbers and by non-standardized post-transplant time points. In most of the 8 subjects, regardless of tolerance or HCV status, circulating donor-reactive CD4 TCRbeta sequences dropped significantly post-transplant. When repertoire turnover was taken into account, detection of donor-reactive sequences was significantly reduced in 7 of 8 subjects for CD4 and in 8 of 8 subjects for CD8. Donor-reactive sequences decreased more than third party-reactive sequences, which suggests partial antigen-specific deletion that was not related to withdrawal success. Since no allograft tissue specimens were available, donor-reactive T cells may have migrated into the graft instead of being deleted. Low numbers of available donor cells limited the measurable donor-reactive repertoire in two subjects.

Inclusive of the bounding cysteine and phenylalanine, the CDR3 is 17 residues long. The CDR3 DNA has 51 bases and is translated from base 1. Unstimulated PBMCs, after thawing, were stained for CD3, CD4 and CD8 and then FACS-sorted into CD3+CD4+ and CD3+CD8+ populations. All 8 studied subjects were randomized to withdrawal of immunosuppression. The Qiagen DNeasy Blood and Tissue Kit was used for genomic DNA isolation. This clone is deemed medium-sized (0.01 to 0.1%). The antigen it recognizes is unknown. No base qualities exist here, and no much larger clone lies one base off it. Using immunoSEQ, frozen genomic DNA was subjected to high-throughput TCRbeta CDR3 sequencing, a process that included PCR amplification, mapping, bias correction and internal controls. In the source study's methods: Productive rearrangements were retained, and unique TCRbeta sequences were defined by the CDR3 nucleotide sequence together with the V and J gene. A sequence counted as donor-reactive only if the sequence showed at least 5-fold expansion in CFSE-low cells compared with unstimulated pre-transplant cells and had a frequency of at least 0.01%. To ensure at least 90% detection power, minimum frequency thresholds were set for each subject based on that subject's lowest-template unstimulated sample. Jensen-Shannon divergence between the top 1000 TCRbeta sequences after and before transplant was used to measure repertoire turnover. Changes in detection of donor-reactive sequences were assessed with two-sided Fisher's exact tests. This immuneACCESS table, as held by TCRdb, lists in-frame sequences with V and J called but not all clones. Of the missing ones, under half trace to an unresolved V gene in checked studies; the others have no known cause. V and J calls and clone size are those listed in that table; D and trimming were worked out from the DNA. The sample has some 15,000 clones on record, about four fifths of them singletons. The top ten clones comprise under 30% of the sample.

The receptor comes from a human patient who received a liver transplant. Following transplantation, T cells from the graft donor may be among those present. The input for sequencing was CD8+ T cells from blood, taken approximately 43 months after liver transplant. The V and J genes are TRBV21-1 and TRBJ1-5. TRBV21-1 is a known pseudogene. This receptor has the CDR3 CASSKVAEKISNQPQHF. DNA sequence: TGTGCCAGCAGCAAGGTGGCAGAGAAAATTAGCAATCAGCCCCAGCATTTT.